The rows below give T cell receptor beta chains drawn from one sample of a study of cytomegalovirus exposure and HLA in healthy donors. The protocol was immunoSEQ multiplex PCR, while the TCRdb copy is restricted to in-frame clones and leaves out a portion. The sample shows 150,000 to 200,000 clones, 70% to 80% of them seen only once. Sequencing was carried out using PBMCs. Receptors originate from a male donor in good health and CMV-seropositive. Both conserved end residues are trimmed from each CDR3.

length	V	CDR3
13	TRBV14	ASSQAHTGGETQY
17	TRBV5-4	ASSSPGLAGGGTTDTQY
12	TRBV5-4	ASSRTSAAYEQY
12	TRBV19	ASKSSAGPYGYT
14	TRBV4-2	ASSQDGGLDTDEQF
14	TRBV10-3	AIREGTGWGQETQY
14	TRBV19	ASSEYEVRVTDTQY
11	TRBV7-2	ASSSTTSYEQY
10	TRBV28	ASSSSRQPQH
13	TRBV28	ASSLFGGDNYGYT
12	TRBV27	ASSLLRGGSEQY
12	TRBV28	ATLEVPNNQPQH
10	TRBV5-1	ASSPPSDTQY
12	TRBV10-3	AISQGQGNQPQH
12	TRBV27	ASSNLADQETQY
16	TRBV19	ASSSGYGTALSNQPQH
14	TRBV5-1	ASSLAGHSGANVLT
11	TRBV2	ASSGIAGGQQF
14	TRBV5-4	ASSYFLAPAPGEQY
13	TRBV9	ASSIRDRGSNEQF
12	TRBV27	ASSLGAANTEAF
13	TRBV2	ASSEAGAINEKLF
11	TRBV7-3	ASSFGLNQPQH
11	TRBV9	ASSRTSSNEQF
13	TRBV10-3	AISARTGGMETQY
12	TRBV7-3	ASSLALSTDTQY
11	TRBV28	ASTSGNSYEQY
15	TRBV5-6	ASSLKVDSGGADTQY
12	TRBV10-3	AIKASGGEETQY
12	TRBV7-3	ASSPMGGTNEQF
13	TRBV5-1	ASSHSGELTDTQY
13	TRBV5-1	ASSLTGQPPDGAF
13	TRBV5-1	ASSLAGTTKGGYT
12	TRBV27	ASSKGLSPYEQY
15	TRBV7-2	ASSLVVRFPGYNEQF
10	TRBV5-1	ASGSDSYGYT
10	TRBV30	AWSGGYYEQY
11	TRBV18	ASSPPSGGELF
12	TRBV6-1	ASSEVLKSTRVF
14	TRBV7-6	ASGLMTSGRVTEQF
13	TRBV5-6	ASSYNPSPSATQY
14	TRBV28	ASRHVQGPTNEKLF
9	TRBV6-5	ASRTAYEQY
11	TRBV30	AWTTGGNEKLF
16	TRBV9	ASSANLLAGGSGETQY
13	TRBV5-1	ASSLEGTEAYEQY
14	TRBV5-6	ASSPVRGNSNQPQH